One sample yielded the 18 T cell receptor beta chains listed below, sequenced in a study of cytomegalovirus exposure and HLA in healthy donors. This PCR relied on a set of 60 Vbeta primers and 13 Jbeta primers. Using immunoSEQ multiplex PCR, the repertoire was profiled, and TCRdb retains in-frame clones only, with some absent. The sample carries approximately 120,000 clones, around 75% recorded once. The sample was PBMCs. These receptors were obtained from a man aged 25-45 years in good health and CMV-seronegative.

This clone showed up just once. J is TRBJ2-5 and V is TRBV5-1, with a weak D call TRBD1 (6 bases). Trimming removed 5 bases at V and 7 bases at J, with 24 bases between. Germline-derived CDR1 and CDR2 are SGHRS and YFSETQ. This CDR3 spans 16 amino acids. The CDR3 bases are TGCGCCAGCAGTCTTCTACCCACTACAGGGTCCGGGACCCAGTACTTC. As protein: CASSLLPTTGSGTQYF.

The chain combines TRBV7-9 with TRBJ2-5; TRBD1 matches 9 bases. Germline CDR1 is SEHNR and CDR2 is FQNEAQ (reference sequence). The CDR3 is 13 residues long. J gave up 4 bases and V 5 bases, and 2 bases lay outside the gene matches. The CDR3 sequence is CASSDRGVETQYF. CDR3 sequence (DNA): TGTGCCAGCAGCGACAGGGGGGTAGAGACCCAGTACTTC.

This clone has at least ten counts. The chain couples TRBV2 to TRBJ2-1; perhaps TRBD2 as D (6 bases). The germline CDR1 and CDR2 sequences are SNHLY and FYNNEI. Trimming pared 5 bases from V and 9 bases from J, leaving 11 bases between. The CDR3 is 12 amino acids. This chain's CDR3 is CASSIGTGEQFF. DNA of the CDR3: TGTGCCAGCAGTATAGGGACTGGTGAGCAGTTCTTC. The whole variable domain, filled in from reference TRBV2 and TRBJ2-1, reads EPEVTQTPSHQVTQMGQEVILRCVPISNHLYFYWYRQILGQKVEFLVSFYNNEISEKSEIFDDQFSVERPDGSNFTLKIRSTKLEDSAMYFCASSIGTGEQFFGPGTRLTVL.

As to this clone: At one end the junction does not follow the germline gene, possibly because of a read error. The rearrangement uses TRBV7-7 and TRBJ2-5; 9 bases are shared with TRBD1. The CDR3 covers 18 residues. The germline V gene encodes CDR1 SSHAT and CDR2 FNYEAQ (reference sequence). The DNA of the CDR3 is TGTGCTAGCAGCTTAGGCGGGCTAGGCGGACAGGGGCAAGAGACCCAGTACTTC. Encoded protein: CASSLGGLGGQGQETQYF.

This clone was seen a single time. This chain links TRBV9 with TRBJ2-1, with D perhaps matching TRBD1 (5 bases). CDR1 is SGDLS and CDR2 is YYNGEE in the germline V gene. V gave up 0 bases and J gave up 0 bases, with 13 bases separating them. The CDR3 is 17 amino acids. As DNA, the CDR3 is TGTGCCAGCAGCGTAGACCCAGGGCAATACTCCTACAATGAGCAGTTCTTC. It yields the protein CASSVDPGQYSYNEQFF.

The chain recombines TRBV6-1 with TRBJ2-7; D is uncertain. Germline V CDR1 and CDR2: MNHNS, SASEGT. CDR3 length: 13 amino acids. V was pared by 7 bases and J by 6 bases, with 16 bases between. The chain's CDR3 is CASIQFFQAEQYF. The CDR3 nucleotides are TGTGCCAGCATTCAATTCTTCCAGGCCGAGCAGTACTTC.

The chain combines TRBV19 with TRBJ2-5; 7 bases map to TRBD1. Germline V gene lookup returns CDR1 LNHDA and CDR2 SQIVND (reference sequence). The V segment lost 5 bases and the J segment 2 bases; nucleotides outside the gene matches: 5. The CDR3 covers 14 residues. The CDR3 loop reads CASSFAGGQETQYF. DNA for the CDR3: TGTGCCAGTAGTTTCGCAGGGGGTCAAGAGACCCAGTACTTC.

The chain combines TRBV19 with TRBJ1-1, with a weak D call TRBD1 (6 bases). The V gene lost 7 bases and the J gene lost 6 bases, with 15 bases spanning the gap. CDR1 and CDR2 (germline): LNHDA, SQIVND (reference sequence). The CDR3 is 13 amino acids. In DNA, the CDR3 is TGTGCCAGTACCCTTGGGACACCGGCTGAAGCTTTCTTT. This translates into CASTLGTPAEAFF.

The rearrangement links TRBV7-3 to TRBJ2-2; 13 bases align to TRBD2. V trimming: 5 bases; J trimming: 11 bases; junction bases outside the gene matches: 2. The CDR3 length is 13 residues. Looked up from germline, CDR1 is SGHTA and CDR2 is FQGTGA. CDR3 DNA sequence: TGTGCCAGCAGCGGGGGACTAGCGGGAGAGCTGTTTTTT. Translation gives CASSGGLAGELFF. The whole variable domain, remainder taken from reference TRBV7-3 and TRBJ2-2, is GAGVSQTPSNKVTEKGKYVELRCDPISGHTALYWYRQSLGQGPEFLIYFQGTGAADDSGLPNDRFFAVRPEGSVSTLKIQRTERGDSAVYLCASSGGLAGELFFGEGSRLTVL.

The rearrangement uses TRBV14 and TRBJ2-7, with a possible D match to TRBD2 (6 bases). This CDR3 comprises 15 residues. V gave up 0 bases and J gave up 4 bases, with 13 bases separating them. Germline CDR1 reads SGHDN; CDR2 reads FVKESK. CDR3 bases: TGTGCCAGCAGCCAAGAAAAGGGACTCTGGTACGAGCAGTACTTC. Translating it yields CASSQEKGLWYEQYF.

This chain connects TRBV18 to TRBJ1-4; 10 bases are a match to TRBD1. The CDR3 is 15 residues long. V was clipped by 2 bases and J by 7 bases; unmatched bases: 4. Per germline, CDR1 KGHSH and CDR2 LQKENI. The CDR3 sequence is CASSPAGQGVEKLFF. The CDR3 region has the DNA TGTGCCAGCTCACCAGCCGGACAGGGGGTTGAAAAACTGTTTTTT.

A few counts support this clone. The genes are TRBV9 and TRBJ1-1; no firm D call. CDR1 and CDR2 from the germline V gene are SGDLS and YYNGEE. The V gene lost 0 bases and the J gene lost 8 bases, with 14 bases spanning the gap. The CDR3 runs 14 residues. The CDR3 nucleotides are TGTGCCAGCAGCGTAGAACCCTCACGAGGGGAAGCTTTCTTT. As protein: CASSVEPSRGEAFF.

The rearrangement links TRBV6-4 to TRBJ2-1; TRBD1 is a possible D gene (5 bases). Germline V CDR1 and CDR2: MRHNA, SNTAGT. The V end lost 2 bases, the J end lost 6 bases, and 14 bases lay between the germline ends. The CDR3 runs 15 residues. CDR3 residues: CASSDRGGGINEQFF. The CDR3 DNA follows: TGTGCCAGCAGTGACAGGGGTGGCGGAATCAATGAGCAGTTCTTC.

This clone was picked up one time. J is TRBJ2-7 and V is TRBV11-2; 8 nucleotides match TRBD1. Losses at the gene ends were 1 base for V and 0 bases for J; bases not matched to a gene: 5. The CDR3 extends over 16 amino acids. The germline V gene encodes CDR1 SGHAT and CDR2 FQNNGV. The CDR3 is CASSLVHGTGSYEQYF. The CDR3 DNA follows: TGTGCCAGCAGCTTAGTCCATGGGACAGGCTCCTACGAGCAGTACTTC.

The chain combines TRBV4-2 with TRBJ2-7; D perhaps matches TRBD2 (5 bases). V gave up 0 bases and J gave up 0 bases, with 12 bases separating them. CDR3 size: 16 residues. The germline V gene has CDR1 LGHNA and CDR2 YNFKEQ. The CDR3 region is CASSQEGPGSSYEQYF. In DNA, the CDR3 is TGTGCCAGCAGCCAAGAGGGCCCGGGAAGCTCCTACGAGCAGTACTTC.

Points on this clone: In the same sample, other DNA sequences code for this CDR3. V is TRBV28 and J is TRBJ1-6; D not certain. CDR3 length equals 14 residues. Germline CDR1 and CDR2: MDHEN and SYDVKM. V was trimmed by 8 bases and J by 0 bases, leaving 8 bases between them. The CDR3 here is CASSSSSYNSPLHF. The CDR3 DNA reads as TGTGCCAGCTCGAGTAGCTCCTATAATTCACCCCTCCACTTT.

The chain couples TRBV4-2 to TRBJ2-7, with 7 bases matching TRBD2. CDR1 and CDR2 from the germline V gene are LGHNA and YNFKEQ. Unmatched junction bases numbered 12, after V lost 0 bases and J lost 1 base. The CDR3 contains 18 residues. CDR3 in DNA: TGTGCCAGCAGCCAAGATGCGGGGAGGGGCTCTTGGTCCTACGAGCAGTACTTC. It specifies CASSQDAGRGSWSYEQYF.

J is TRBJ2-1 and V is TRBV11-3; TRBD2 might be the D (6 bases). Trimming left V 1 base short and J 6 bases short, with 10 bases between. Per the germline V gene, CDR1 is SGHNT and CDR2 is YENEEA. CDR3 length: 14 residues. The CDR3: CASSLGVAANEQFF. The CDR3 nucleotides read TGTGCCAGCAGCTTAGGAGTAGCGGCCAATGAGCAGTTCTTC.